These 25 T cell receptor beta chains share one sample of origin, sequenced in a study of cytotoxic CD8 clonotypes in ibrutinib-treated CLL. The repertoire was sequenced with immunoSEQ multiplex PCR; TCRdb's copy has only in-frame clones and lacks some. This table holds fewer than 45,000 clones, under 80% found once. Here the sequenced sample was PBMCs, taken at disease progression, from a patient treated with ibrutinib. The origin of the receptors is a human donor with chronic lymphocytic leukemia.

This clone has a handful of counts. V is TRBV6-1 and J is TRBJ2-4, with D unclear. The ends were cut back, 5 bases at V and 6 bases at J, with 8 bases in the middle. The CDR3 totals 12 residues. Germline V CDR1 and CDR2: MNHNS, SASEGT. The CDR3 bases are TGTGCCAGCAGTCCCGTGGGAAACATTCAGTACTTC. Translation: CASSPVGNIQYF.

This chain joins TRBV28 and TRBJ1-2, with a possible D match to TRBD1 (5 bases). CDR3 length: 14 residues. CDR1 is MDHEN, CDR2 SYDVKM, per germline. The V gene lost 2 bases and the J gene lost 8 bases, with 15 bases spanning the gap. The CDR3, as DNA: TGTGCCAGCAGTTTAGTCGGGGGGAGGCCCGGCTACACCTTC. Residues: CASSLVGGRPGYTF.

The chain has TRBV4-2 and TRBJ2-7; 9 bases are shared with TRBD1. The germline gives CDR1 LGHNA, CDR2 YNFKEQ. After removal of 1 base from V and 3 bases from J, the junction contained 1 base not matched to a gene. There are 14 residues in the CDR3. The CDR3 protein is CASSQGQGDYEQYF. CDR3 sequence (DNA): TGTGCCAGCAGCCAAGGACAGGGGGACTACGAGCAGTACTTC.

This sequence joins TRBV4-2 and TRBJ2-1, with TRBD2 identical over 7 bases. After removal of 8 bases from V and 0 bases from J, the junction contained 4 bases not matched to a gene. CDR1 is LGHNA and CDR2 is YNFKEQ in the germline V gene. This CDR3 spans 14 amino acids. In DNA form, the CDR3 reads TGTGCCAGCTGGGGGGGGAGCTCCTACAATGAGCAGTTCTTC. Residues: CASWGGSSYNEQFF.

The V call is TRBV5-4, the J call TRBJ2-3; 7 nucleotides align to TRBD1. V dropped 5 bases and J dropped 4; count of bases not matched to a gene: 4. The CDR3 is 13 residues long. Germline V CDR1 and CDR2: SGHNT, YYREEE (reference sequence). The CDR3 reads CASRLDRADTQYF. In nucleotides, the CDR3 is TGTGCCAGCAGACTAGACAGGGCAGATACGCAGTATTTT. Variable domain in full (rest from reference TRBV5-4 and TRBJ2-3): ETGVTQSPTHLIKTRGQQVTLRCSSQSGHNTVSWYQQALGQGPQFIFQYYREEENGRGNFPPRFSGLQFPNYSSELNVNALELDDSALYLCASRLDRADTQYFGPGTRLTVL.

In its sample, this clone was seen a few times. This chain links TRBV10-2 with TRBJ1-5; D is ambiguous. Germline V lookup: CDR1 WSHSY, CDR2 SAAADI. V was trimmed by 3 bases and J by 5 bases, leaving 14 bases between them. CDR3 size: 15 residues. The CDR3 is CASSDFEGRHQPQHF. CDR3 bases: TGCGCCAGCAGTGATTTTGAGGGCAGGCATCAGCCCCAGCATTTT.

The chain carries TRBV7-2 and TRBJ2-2, with 9 positions matching TRBD2. J gave up 6 bases and V 5 bases, and 10 bases lay outside the gene matches. The CDR3 extends over 16 amino acids. Germline CDR1 is SGHTA and CDR2 is FQGNSA. The DNA for the CDR3 is TGTGCCAGCAGCCCCCGTGCAGCGGGGGGCTCCGGGGAGCTGTTTTTT. Translation gives CASSPRAAGGSGELFF.

The chain is built from TRBV7-9 and TRBJ2-4; 7 nucleotides match TRBD2. Per germline, CDR1 SEHNR and CDR2 FQNEAQ (reference sequence). The trim removed 5 bases at V and 1 base at J, leaving 8 bases unmatched. This CDR3 comprises 16 residues. The CDR3 protein is CASSAWGGYAKNIQYF. The CDR3 DNA sequence: TGTGCCAGCAGCGCGTGGGGAGGGTACGCCAAAAACATTCAGTACTTC.

This clone was counted only a few times. The chain recombines TRBV29-1 with TRBJ1-3; D gene unclear. The germline gives CDR1 SQVTM, CDR2 ANQGSEA. The CDR3 covers 12 residues. Deletions cut 3 bases from V and 2 bases from J, with 5 bases between. The CDR3 DNA sequence: TGCAGCGTTGAGTCAGCTGGAAACACCATATATTTT. It is translated as CSVESAGNTIYF.

The chain has TRBV6-1 and TRBJ1-2; TRBD1 matches 9 bases. The CDR3 runs 17 residues. The germline V gene has CDR1 MNHNS and CDR2 SASEGT. V lost 3 bases and J lost 7; bases outside the gene matches: 15. The CDR3 DNA reads TGTGCCAGCAGTGACGTGACAGGGGGGCCCATATCGGGTGGCTACACCTTC. Translated, it gives CASSDVTGGPISGGYTF.

The rearrangement joins TRBV28 to TRBJ2-2; TRBD1 agrees at 7 bases. V lost 6 bases and J lost 1; bases outside the gene matches: 2. The CDR3 is 14 residues long. CDR1 is MDHEN, CDR2 SYDVKM, per germline. The CDR3 sequence: CASRRTGNTGELFF. The DNA for the CDR3 is TGTGCCAGCAGGCGGACAGGGAACACCGGGGAGCTGTTTTTT.

This clone came up a few times. V is TRBV5-5 and J is TRBJ2-3; D call uncertain. The CDR3 has 14 residues. Germline V gene lookup returns CDR1 SGHKS and CDR2 YYEKEE (reference sequence). Trimming removed 7 bases at V and 4 bases at J, with 16 bases between. CDR3 bases: TGTGCCAGCTCGACGGTAGGGCATCCAGATACGCAGTATTTT. Translation: CASSTVGHPDTQYF.

The chain recombines TRBV28 with TRBJ2-5; no reliable D call. The CDR3 contains 16 residues. Germline-derived CDR1 and CDR2 are MDHEN and SYDVKM. Trimming left V 1 base short and J 4 bases short, with 16 bases between. CDR3 region: CASSLLGNPGGETQYF. CDR3 coding DNA: TGTGCCAGCAGTTTATTAGGCAACCCCGGTGGAGAGACCCAGTACTTC.

V and J are TRBV6-5 and TRBJ2-7, with 9 positions matching TRBD1. The germline gives CDR1 MNHEY, CDR2 SVGAGI. Trimming cost V 4 bases and J 5 bases; bases outside gene matches: 9. The CDR3 length is 15 residues. The CDR3 bases are TGTGCCAGCAGTTCCCCACGGACAGGGGAGGACGAGCAGTACTTC. It codes for CASSSPRTGEDEQYF.

The chain employs TRBV21-1 and TRBJ1-2; the table calls TRBD1, which could not be checked here. TRBV21-1 is a pseudogene. The CDR3 has 13 amino acids. CDR3 sequence: CASRPRQGYGYTF. The DNA for the CDR3 is TGTGCCAGCAGGCCCCGACAGGGGTATGGCTACACCTTC.

The genes are TRBV5-4 and TRBJ2-7, with a weak D call TRBD2 (6 bases). This CDR3 spans 14 amino acids. Germline assignment: CDR1 SGHNT and CDR2 YYREEE (reference sequence). Trimming took off 0 bases at V and 2 bases at J, with 9 bases between the two ends. CDR3 in amino acids: CASSLGRGPYEQYF. The DNA for the CDR3 is TGTGCCAGCAGCTTGGGGCGGGGTCCCTACGAGCAGTACTTC. The whole variable domain, filled in from reference TRBV5-4 and TRBJ2-7, reads ETGVTQSPTHLIKTRGQQVTLRCSSQSGHNTVSWYQQALGQGPQFIFQYYREEENGRGNFPPRFSGLQFPNYSSELNVNALELDDSALYLCASSLGRGPYEQYFGPGTRLTVT.

The chain uses TRBV27 and TRBJ2-5, with no clear D. The germline V and J ends were trimmed by 0 bases and 1 base, with 6 bases remaining between them. The CDR3 loop spans 14 amino acids. Germline V CDR1 and CDR2: MNHEY, SMNVEV (reference sequence). The CDR3 spells CASSLSWAQETQYF. CDR3 DNA sequence: TGTGCCAGCAGTTTATCATGGGCCCAAGAGACCCAGTACTTC.

This clone occurred a few times. The rearrangement links TRBV18 to TRBJ2-7, with D possibly called TRBD1 or TRBD2 (6 bases each). Trimming cost V 2 bases and J 4 bases, with 12 bases left between them. The CDR3 covers 14 residues. CDR1 and CDR2 from the germline V gene are KGHSH and LQKENI. CDR3 protein: CASSPYRGEYEQYF. The CDR3 DNA is TGTGCCAGCTCACCATATAGGGGGGAATACGAGCAGTACTTC.

V and J are TRBV9 and TRBJ2-1, with 8 bases fitting TRBD1. Germline V gene lookup returns CDR1 SGDLS and CDR2 YYNGEE. The trim removed 0 bases at V and 7 bases at J, leaving 12 bases unmatched. The CDR3 is made up of 17 amino acids. The CDR3 nucleotides are TGTGCCAGCAGCGTAGGTAGTTTGGCAGGGGGCGGAAATGAGCAGTTCTTC. Protein: CASSVGSLAGGGNEQFF.

This clone was found a few times. This chain's CDR3 is CSARDGTLQYF. In nucleotides, the CDR3 is TGCAGTGCTAGAGATGGGACACTACAGTACTTC. This sequence joins TRBV20-1 and TRBJ2-7; a possible D gene is TRBD1 (6 bases). Per germline, CDR1 DFQATT and CDR2 SNEGSKA (reference sequence). CDR3 length equals 11 residues. V was shortened by 0 bases and J by 10 bases, with 10 bases between the two germline ends.

The chain is built from TRBV25-1 and TRBJ1-6; tentative D call: TRBD1 (5 bases). This CDR3 is 15 amino acids long. The V gene's germline CDR1 is MGHDK and CDR2 SYGVNS. V lost 4 bases and J 9 bases, leaving 16 bases between the germline ends. Here the CDR3 DNA reads TGTGCCAGCAGTGGCTCCGGGACGGCCTTTTCACCCCTCCACTTT. It encodes CASSGSGTAFSPLHF.

This clone was observed a handful of times. The gene calls are TRBV2 and TRBJ2-7; TRBD2 is a possible D gene (5 bases). CDR1 SNHLY and CDR2 FYNNEI come from the germline V gene. The V end was cut by 7 bases, the J end by 3 bases, with 16 bases between. The CDR3 runs to 14 residues. CDR3 in DNA: TGTGCCAGCAACCCTCAATCGGGGTTCTACGAGCAGTACTTC. This translates into CASNPQSGFYEQYF.

The rearrangement links TRBV27 to TRBJ2-5; D is perhaps TRBD1 (6 bases). Germline CDR1 is MNHEY and CDR2 is SMNVEV (reference sequence). The V end lost 2 bases, the J end lost 4 bases, and 14 bases lay between the germline ends. The CDR3 is 15 residues long. CDR3: CASSLSAIGGETQYF. For the CDR3, the DNA is TGTGCCAGCAGTTTAAGCGCGATAGGGGGAGAGACCCAGTACTTC.

The chain recombines TRBV14 with TRBJ2-1; unclear D gene. The CDR3 runs to 13 residues. Per the germline V gene, CDR1 is SGHDN and CDR2 is FVKESK. V lost 1 base and J lost 4, with 5 bases in between. The CDR3 DNA reads as TGTGCCAGCAGCCAAGCCGGTTACAATGAGCAGTTCTTC. Protein: CASSQAGYNEQFF.

The chain employs TRBV30 and TRBJ1-6; possibly TRBD1 for D (6 bases). Deletions cut 6 bases from V and 6 bases from J, with 15 bases between. This CDR3 contains 14 residues. CDR1 is GTSNPN, CDR2 SVGIG, per germline (reference sequence). The CDR3 sequence: CACGGAGSNSPLHF. The CDR3 region has the DNA TGTGCCTGTGGGGGGGCAGGGAGTAATTCACCCCTCCACTTT.